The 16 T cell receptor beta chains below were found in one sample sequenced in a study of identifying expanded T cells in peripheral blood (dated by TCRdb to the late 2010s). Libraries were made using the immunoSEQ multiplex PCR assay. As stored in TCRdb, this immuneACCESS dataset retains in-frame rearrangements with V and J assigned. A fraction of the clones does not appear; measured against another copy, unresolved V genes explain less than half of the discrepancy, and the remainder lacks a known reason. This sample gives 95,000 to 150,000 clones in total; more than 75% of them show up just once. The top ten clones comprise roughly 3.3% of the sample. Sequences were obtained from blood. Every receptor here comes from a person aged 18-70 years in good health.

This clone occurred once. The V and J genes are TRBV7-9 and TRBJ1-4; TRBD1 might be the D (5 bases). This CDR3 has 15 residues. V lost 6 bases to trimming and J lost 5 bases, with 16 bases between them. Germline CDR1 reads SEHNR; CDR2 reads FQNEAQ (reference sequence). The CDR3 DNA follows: TGTGCCAGCAGTCCCTCGGGACGGCAAAATGAAAAACTGTTTTTT. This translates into CASSPSGRQNEKLFF.

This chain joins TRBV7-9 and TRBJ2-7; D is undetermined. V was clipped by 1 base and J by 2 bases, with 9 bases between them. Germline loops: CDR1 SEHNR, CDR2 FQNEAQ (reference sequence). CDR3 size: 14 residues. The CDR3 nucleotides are TGTGCCAGCAGCTTAGGGACGGCCCCCTACGAGCAGTACTTC. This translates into CASSLGTAPYEQYF. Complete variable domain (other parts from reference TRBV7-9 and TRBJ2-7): DTGVSQNPRHKITKRGQNVTFRCDPISEHNRLYWYRQTLGQGPEFLTYFQNEAQLEKSRLLSDRFSAERPKGSFSTLEIQRTEQGDSAMYLCASSLGTAPYEQYFGPGTRLTVT.

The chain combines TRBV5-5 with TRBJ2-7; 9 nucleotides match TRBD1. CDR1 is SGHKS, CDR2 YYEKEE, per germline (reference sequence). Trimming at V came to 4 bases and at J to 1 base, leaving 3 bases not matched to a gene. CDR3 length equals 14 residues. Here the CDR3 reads CASSMDRGSYEQYF. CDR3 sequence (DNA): TGTGCCAGCAGCATGGACAGGGGATCCTACGAGCAGTACTTC.

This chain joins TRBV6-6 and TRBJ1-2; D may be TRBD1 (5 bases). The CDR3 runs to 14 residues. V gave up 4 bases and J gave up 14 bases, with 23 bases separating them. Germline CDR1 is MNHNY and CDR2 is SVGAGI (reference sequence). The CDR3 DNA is TGTGCCAGCAGTTCGCCGGGTCGCGGGGGTGCATTAACCTTC. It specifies CASSSPGRGGALTF.

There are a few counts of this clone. The CDR3 region has the DNA TGCGCCACAGAGCGACAGGGGGGCTACGAGCAGTACTTC. It is translated as CATERQGGYEQYF. The chain combines TRBV10-2 with TRBJ2-7; 9 bases agree with TRBD1. This CDR3 is built from 13 residues. Germline CDR1 and CDR2: WSHSY and SAAADI. The junction had 7 bases not matched to a gene; V was cut back by 10 bases and J by 3 bases.

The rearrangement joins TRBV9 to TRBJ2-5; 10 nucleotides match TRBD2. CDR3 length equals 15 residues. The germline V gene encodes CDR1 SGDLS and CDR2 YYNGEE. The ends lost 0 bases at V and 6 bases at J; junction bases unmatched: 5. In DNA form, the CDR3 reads TGTGCCAGCAGCGTAGAAGCGGGGGGGTGGCAGACCCAGTACTTC. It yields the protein CASSVEAGGWQTQYF.

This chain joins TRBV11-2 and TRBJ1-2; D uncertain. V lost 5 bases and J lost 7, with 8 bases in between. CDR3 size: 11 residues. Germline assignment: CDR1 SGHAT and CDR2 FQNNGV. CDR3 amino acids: CASSPRGGYTF. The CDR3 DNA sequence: TGTGCCAGCAGCCCTCGGGGTGGCTACACCTTC.

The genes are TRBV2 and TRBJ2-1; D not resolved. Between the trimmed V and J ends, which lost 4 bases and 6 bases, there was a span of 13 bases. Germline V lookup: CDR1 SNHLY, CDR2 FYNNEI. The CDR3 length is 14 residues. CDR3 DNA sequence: TGTGCCAGCAGTGTCCGGCAGGCCCCCAATGAGCAGTTCTTC. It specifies CASSVRQAPNEQFF.

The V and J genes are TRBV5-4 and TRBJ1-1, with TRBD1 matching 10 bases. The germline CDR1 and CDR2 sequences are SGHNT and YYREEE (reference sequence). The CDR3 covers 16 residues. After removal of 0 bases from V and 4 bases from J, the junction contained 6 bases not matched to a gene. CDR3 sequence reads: CASSLGQGAMGTEAFF. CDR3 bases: TGTGCCAGCAGCTTGGGACAGGGGGCTATGGGCACTGAAGCTTTCTTT. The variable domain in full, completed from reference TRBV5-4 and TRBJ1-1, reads ETGVTQSPTHLIKTRGQQVTLRCSSQSGHNTVSWYQQALGQGPQFIFQYYREEENGRGNFPPRFSGLQFPNYSSELNVNALELDDSALYLCASSLGQGAMGTEAFFGQGTRLTVV.

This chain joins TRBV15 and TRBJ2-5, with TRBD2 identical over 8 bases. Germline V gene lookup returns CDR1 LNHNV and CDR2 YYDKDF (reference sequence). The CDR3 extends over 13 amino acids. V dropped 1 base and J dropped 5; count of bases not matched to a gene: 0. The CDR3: CATSRAGGETQYF. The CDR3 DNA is TGTGCCACCAGCAGAGCGGGGGGGGAGACCCAGTACTTC.

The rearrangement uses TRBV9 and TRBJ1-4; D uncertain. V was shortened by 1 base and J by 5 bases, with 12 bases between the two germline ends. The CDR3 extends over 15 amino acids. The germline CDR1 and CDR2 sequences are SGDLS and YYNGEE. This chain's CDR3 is CASSVNSDINEKLFF. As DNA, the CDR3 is TGTGCCAGCAGCGTAAATTCGGATATCAATGAAAAACTGTTTTTT. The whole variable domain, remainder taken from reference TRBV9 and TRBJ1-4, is DSGVTQTPKHLITATGQRVTLRCSPRSGDLSVYWYQQSLDQGLQFLIQYYNGEERAKGNILERFSAQQFPDLHSELNLSSLELGDSALYFCASSVNSDINEKLFFGSGTQLSVL.

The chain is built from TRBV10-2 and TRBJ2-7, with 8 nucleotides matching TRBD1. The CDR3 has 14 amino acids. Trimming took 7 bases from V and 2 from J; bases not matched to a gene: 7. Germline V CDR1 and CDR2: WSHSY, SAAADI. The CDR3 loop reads CASTIGTGPYEQYF. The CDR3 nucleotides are TGCGCCAGCACCATAGGGACAGGCCCCTACGAGCAGTACTTC.

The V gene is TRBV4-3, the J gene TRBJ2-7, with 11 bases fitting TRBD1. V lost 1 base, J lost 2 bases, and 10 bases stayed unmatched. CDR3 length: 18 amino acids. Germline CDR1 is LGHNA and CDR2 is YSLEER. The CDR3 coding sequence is TGCGCCAGCAGCCAAGGGGGACAGGGGGGCAGTCCCACCTACGAGCAGTACTTC. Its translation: CASSQGGQGGSPTYEQYF.

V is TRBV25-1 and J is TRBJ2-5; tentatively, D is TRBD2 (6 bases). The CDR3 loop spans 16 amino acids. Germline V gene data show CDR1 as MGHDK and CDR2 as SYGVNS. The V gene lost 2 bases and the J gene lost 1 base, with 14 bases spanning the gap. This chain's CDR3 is CASSEGGMGGQETQYF. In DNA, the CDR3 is TGTGCCAGCAGTGAAGGGGGGATGGGGGGCCAAGAGACCCAGTACTTC.

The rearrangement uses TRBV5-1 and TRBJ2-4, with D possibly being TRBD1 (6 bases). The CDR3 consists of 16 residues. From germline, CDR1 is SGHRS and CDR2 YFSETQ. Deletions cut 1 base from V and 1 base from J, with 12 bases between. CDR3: CASSLRQAGAKNIQYF. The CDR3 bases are TGCGCCAGCAGCTTGAGACAGGCTGGGGCCAAAAACATTCAGTACTTC.

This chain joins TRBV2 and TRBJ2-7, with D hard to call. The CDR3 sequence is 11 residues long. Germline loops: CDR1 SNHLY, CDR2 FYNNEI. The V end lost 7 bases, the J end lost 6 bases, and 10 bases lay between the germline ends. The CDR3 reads CASTRWVEQYF. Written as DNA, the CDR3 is TGTGCCAGCACCCGGTGGGTCGAGCAGTACTTC.